This record covers a single TCR beta chain. This entry belongs to a study of blood T cell repertoires in COVID-19. The assay was immunoSEQ multiplex PCR, and TCRdb's table has in-frame clones only and misses some. The table shows approximately 200,000 clones, with about 80% occurring only once. The CDR3 is 19 amino acids. The V and J ends lost 4 bases and 7 bases respectively, with 28 bases between them. Germline loops: CDR1 LGHNA, CDR2 YSLEER. The sample was peripheral blood. This sequence was found in a human donor with acute or convalescent COVID-19. The donor label of this sample is uncertain. The chain combines TRBV4-3 with TRBJ2-2, with a tentative D call TRBD1 (7 bases). The CDR3, as DNA: TGCGCCAGCAGCCCGAACCCTAACCCGACAGGGAGGTATGGCGGGGAGCTGTTTTTT. Its translation is CASSPNPNPTGRYGGELFF.